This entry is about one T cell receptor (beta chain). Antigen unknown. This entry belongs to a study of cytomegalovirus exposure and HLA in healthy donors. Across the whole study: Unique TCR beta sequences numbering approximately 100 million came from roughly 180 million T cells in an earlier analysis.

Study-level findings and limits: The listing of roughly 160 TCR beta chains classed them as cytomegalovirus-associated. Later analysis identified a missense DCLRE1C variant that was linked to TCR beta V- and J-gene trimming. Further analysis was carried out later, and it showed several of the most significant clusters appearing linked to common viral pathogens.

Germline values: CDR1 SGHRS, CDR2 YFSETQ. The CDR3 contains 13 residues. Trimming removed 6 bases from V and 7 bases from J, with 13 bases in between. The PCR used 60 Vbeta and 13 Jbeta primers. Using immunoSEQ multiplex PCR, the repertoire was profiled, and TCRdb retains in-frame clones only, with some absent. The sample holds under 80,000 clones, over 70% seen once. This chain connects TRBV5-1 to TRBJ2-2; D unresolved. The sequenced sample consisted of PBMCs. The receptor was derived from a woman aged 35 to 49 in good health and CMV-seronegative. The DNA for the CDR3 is TGCGCCAGCAAAAAACAAACAAACGGGGAGCTGTTTTTT. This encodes CASKKQTNGELFF.